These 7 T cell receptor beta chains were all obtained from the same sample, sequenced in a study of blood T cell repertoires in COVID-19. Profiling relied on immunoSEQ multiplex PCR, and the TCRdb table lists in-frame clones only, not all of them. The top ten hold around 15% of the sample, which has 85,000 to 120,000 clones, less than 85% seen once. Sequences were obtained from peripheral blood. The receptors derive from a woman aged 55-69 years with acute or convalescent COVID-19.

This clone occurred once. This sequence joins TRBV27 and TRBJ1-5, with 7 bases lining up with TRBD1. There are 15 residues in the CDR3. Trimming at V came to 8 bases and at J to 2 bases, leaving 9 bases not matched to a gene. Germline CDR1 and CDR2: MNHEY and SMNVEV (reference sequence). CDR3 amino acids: CASSQAGTGNQPQHF. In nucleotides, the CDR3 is TGTGCCAGCTCCCAAGCAGGGACAGGCAATCAGCCCCAGCATTTT.

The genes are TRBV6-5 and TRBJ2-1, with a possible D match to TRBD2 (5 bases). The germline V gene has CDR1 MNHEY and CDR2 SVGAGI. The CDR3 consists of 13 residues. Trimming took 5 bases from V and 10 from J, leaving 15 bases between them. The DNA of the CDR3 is TGTGCCAGCAGTAGGGAGAGATTGGCGGAGCAGTTCTTC. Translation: CASSRERLAEQFF.

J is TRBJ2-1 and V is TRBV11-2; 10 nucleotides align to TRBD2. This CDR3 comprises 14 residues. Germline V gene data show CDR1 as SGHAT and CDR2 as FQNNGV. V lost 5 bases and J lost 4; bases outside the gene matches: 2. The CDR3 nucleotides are TGTGCCAGCAGCGCTAGCGGGGGATACAATGAGCAGTTCTTC. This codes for CASSASGGYNEQFF.

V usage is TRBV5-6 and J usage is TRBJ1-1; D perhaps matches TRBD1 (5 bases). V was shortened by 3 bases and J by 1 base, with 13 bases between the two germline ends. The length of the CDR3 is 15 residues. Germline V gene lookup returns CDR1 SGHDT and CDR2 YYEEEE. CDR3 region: CASSSRQSWNTEAFF. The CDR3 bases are TGTGCCAGCAGCTCCCGACAGTCCTGGAACACTGAAGCTTTCTTT.

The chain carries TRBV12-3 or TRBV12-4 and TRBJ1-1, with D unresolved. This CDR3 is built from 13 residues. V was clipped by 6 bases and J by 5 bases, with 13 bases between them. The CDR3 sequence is CASSAGPGTEAFF. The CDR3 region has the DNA TGTGCCAGCAGCGCGGGCCCGGGGACTGAAGCTTTCTTT.

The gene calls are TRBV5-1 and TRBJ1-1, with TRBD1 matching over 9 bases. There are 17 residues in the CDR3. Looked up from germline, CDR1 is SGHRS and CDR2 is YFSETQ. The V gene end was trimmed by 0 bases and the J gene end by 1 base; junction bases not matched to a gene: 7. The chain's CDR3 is CASSLDRGRPTNTEAFF. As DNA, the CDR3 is TGCGCCAGCAGCTTGGACAGGGGGCGGCCCACGAACACTGAAGCTTTCTTT.

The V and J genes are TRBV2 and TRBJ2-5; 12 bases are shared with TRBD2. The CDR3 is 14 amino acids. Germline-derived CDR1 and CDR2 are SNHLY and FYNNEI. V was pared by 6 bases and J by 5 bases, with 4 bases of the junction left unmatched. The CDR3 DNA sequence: TGTGCCAGCAGCGTAACTAGCGGGGGGGAGACCCAGTACTTC. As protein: CASSVTSGGETQYF.